The 13 T cell receptor beta chains below all came from one sample that was sequenced in a study of cytotoxic CD8 clonotypes in ibrutinib-treated CLL (dated by TCRdb to about 2021). The sample's time point label, in plain terms: about a year on ibrutinib. Libraries were made using the immunoSEQ multiplex PCR assay. As stored in TCRdb, this immuneACCESS dataset retains in-frame rearrangements with V and J assigned. A fraction of the clones does not appear; measured against another copy, unresolved V genes explain less than half of the discrepancy, and the remainder lacks a known reason. In this sample the table shows 130,000 to 150,000 clones, about 79% of which occur a single time. Together, the top ten hold around 13% of the sample. This sample comprised PBMCs, obtained after 12 months of ibrutinib treatment. The receptor set was obtained from a human donor with chronic lymphocytic leukemia.

The chain combines TRBV12-1 with TRBJ2-1; the DNA was not compared with TRBD2, the D call given in the table. TRBV12-1 corresponds to a pseudogene. The CDR3 loop spans 15 amino acids. As DNA, the CDR3 is TGTGCCAGCAGCTTTGTACTAGCGGTTAACAATGAGCAGTTCTTC. Translating it yields CASSFVLAVNNEQFF.

This clone has a handful of counts. The chain has TRBV5-1 and TRBJ2-2; D remains ambiguous. The length of the CDR3 is 16 residues. CDR1 and CDR2 from the germline V gene are SGHRS and YFSETQ. V lost 2 bases and J 6 bases, leaving 17 bases between the germline ends. The CDR3: CASSFGPSLSPGELFF. CDR3 coding DNA: TGCGCCAGCAGCTTCGGGCCTTCCCTGAGCCCCGGGGAGCTGTTTTTT.

This rearrangement joins TRBV30 to TRBJ2-2, with 8 positions matching TRBD2. The germline V gene encodes CDR1 GTSNPN and CDR2 SVGIG (reference sequence). CDR3 length: 12 residues. V trimming: 4 bases; J trimming: 6 bases; junction bases outside the gene matches: 1. CDR3 in DNA: TGTGCCTGGAATAGCGGGGCCGGGGAGCTGTTTTTT. Its translation: CAWNSGAGELFF.

This clone has just a few counts. The genes are TRBV5-1 and TRBJ1-3; D uncertain. CDR3 size: 13 residues. V lost 3 bases and J 4 bases, leaving 8 bases between the germline ends. From germline, CDR1 is SGHRS and CDR2 YFSETQ. The CDR3 bases are TGCGCCAGCAGCTACCAAGACGGAAACACCATATATTTT. Protein sequence: CASSYQDGNTIYF.

V is TRBV11-2 and J is TRBJ2-7; TRBD2 aligns across 10 bases. The CDR3 runs 15 residues. The germline V gene encodes CDR1 SGHAT and CDR2 FQNNGV. V gave up 6 bases and J gave up 2 bases; unmatched junction bases: 7. The DNA for the CDR3 is TGTGCCAGCAGAGGACTAGCGGTTTTAGCCTACGAGCAGTACTTC. Translating gives CASRGLAVLAYEQYF.

The V gene is TRBV30, the J gene TRBJ2-6; D not resolved. Germline V gene lookup returns CDR1 GTSNPN and CDR2 SVGIG (reference sequence). Trimming removed 3 bases from V and 0 bases from J, with 3 bases in between. This CDR3 spans 13 amino acids. CDR3 coding DNA: TGTGCCTGGAGGCCCTCTGGGGCCAACGTCCTGACTTTC. Translated: CAWRPSGANVLTF.

The genes are TRBV11-2 and TRBJ2-1; TRBD2 agrees at 11 bases. The germline V gene encodes CDR1 SGHAT and CDR2 FQNNGV. This CDR3 has 12 amino acids. The ends lost 3 bases at V and 13 bases at J; junction bases unmatched: 2. The CDR3 region is CASSFGLAGQFF. The CDR3 DNA reads TGTGCCAGCAGCTTCGGACTAGCGGGCCAGTTCTTC.

This clone was found a few times. The chain recombines TRBV21-1 with TRBJ1-1. TRBV21-1 is termed a pseudogene. The length of the CDR3 is 14 residues. This chain's CDR3 is CASSKGRLNTEAFF. The DNA of the CDR3 is TGTGCCAGCAGCAAAGGGCGGCTGAACACTGAAGCTTTCTTT.

The rearrangement uses TRBV15 and TRBJ1-1; 7 bases are a match to TRBD1. V lost 1 base to trimming and J lost 1 base; unmatched junction nucleotides: 6. CDR1 is LNHNV, CDR2 YYDKDF, per germline (reference sequence). There are 16 residues in the CDR3. CDR3 bases: TGTGCCACCAGCAGAGTAGGAGCAGGGGGGAACACTGAAGCTTTCTTT. Translation: CATSRVGAGGNTEAFF.

The chain links TRBV30 to TRBJ1-1; 8 bases agree with TRBD1. From germline, CDR1 is GTSNPN and CDR2 SVGIG (reference sequence). Trimming at V came to 5 bases and at J to 1 base, leaving 0 bases not matched to a gene. This CDR3 contains 12 residues. In nucleotides, the CDR3 is TGTGCCTGGGACAGGGGGAACACTGAAGCTTTCTTT. This encodes CAWDRGNTEAFF. Filled out from reference TRBV30 and TRBJ1-1, the complete variable domain reads SQTIHQWPATLVQPVGSPLSLECTVEGTSNPNLYWYRQAAGRGLQLLFYSVGIGQISSEVPQNLSASRPQDRQFILSSKKLLLSDSGFYLCAWDRGNTEAFFGQGTRLTVV.

This chain connects TRBV2 to TRBJ1-2, with 11 positions matching TRBD1. Germline V CDR1 and CDR2: SNHLY, FYNNEI. CDR3 length: 17 residues. Trimming took 5 bases from V and 6 from J; bases not matched to a gene: 14. CDR3 DNA: TGTGCCAGCAGTAAGGACCGACCCCGGGACAGGGGGAATGGCTACACCTTC. Translation gives CASSKDRPRDRGNGYTF.

This clone was seen more than once but under ten times. This rearrangement joins TRBV27 to TRBJ2-7; possibly TRBD2 for D (5 bases). V lost 8 bases to trimming and J lost 7 bases, with 12 bases between them. This CDR3 is built from 11 residues. From germline, CDR1 is MNHEY and CDR2 SMNVEV (reference sequence). The CDR3 here is CASGIRDEQYF. The CDR3 DNA is TGTGCCAGCGGAATACGGGATGAGCAGTACTTC.

This chain uses TRBV9 with TRBJ1-3; D is unclear. V dropped 0 bases and J dropped 4 bases, with 11 bases sitting between them. From germline, CDR1 is SGDLS and CDR2 YYNGEE. CDR3 size: 15 residues. CDR3 nucleotides: TGTGCCAGCAGCGTAGACACGCCGCGGGGAAACACCATATATTTT. Its protein product is CASSVDTPRGNTIYF.